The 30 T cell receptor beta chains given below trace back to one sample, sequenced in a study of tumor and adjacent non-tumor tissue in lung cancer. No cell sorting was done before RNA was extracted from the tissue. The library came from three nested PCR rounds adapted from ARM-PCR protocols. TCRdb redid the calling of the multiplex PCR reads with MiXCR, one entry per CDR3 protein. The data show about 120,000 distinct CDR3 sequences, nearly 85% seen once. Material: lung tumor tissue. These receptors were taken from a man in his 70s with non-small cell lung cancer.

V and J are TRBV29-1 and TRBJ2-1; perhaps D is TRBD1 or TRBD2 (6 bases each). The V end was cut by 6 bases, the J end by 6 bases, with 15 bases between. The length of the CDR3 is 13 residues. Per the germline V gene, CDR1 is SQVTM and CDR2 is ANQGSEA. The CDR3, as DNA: TGCAGCGTGCGGCGGAGGGGGTCCAATGAGCAGTTCTTC. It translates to CSVRRRGSNEQFF.

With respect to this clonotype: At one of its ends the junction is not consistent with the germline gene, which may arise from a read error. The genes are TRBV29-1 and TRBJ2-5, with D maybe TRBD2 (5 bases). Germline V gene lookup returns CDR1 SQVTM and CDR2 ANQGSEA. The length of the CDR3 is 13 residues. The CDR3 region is CSVDGDVGETQCF. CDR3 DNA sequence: TGCAGCGTTGATGGGGATGTTGGGGAGACCCAGTGCTTC.

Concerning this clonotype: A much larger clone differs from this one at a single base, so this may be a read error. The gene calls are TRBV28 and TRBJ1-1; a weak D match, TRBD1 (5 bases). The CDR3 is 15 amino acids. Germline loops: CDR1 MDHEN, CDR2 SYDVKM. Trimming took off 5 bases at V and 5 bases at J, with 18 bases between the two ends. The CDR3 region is CASSPWGRGGTEAFF. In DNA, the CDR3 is TGTGCCAGCAGTCCATGGGGACGGGGGGGTACTGAAGCTTTCTTT.

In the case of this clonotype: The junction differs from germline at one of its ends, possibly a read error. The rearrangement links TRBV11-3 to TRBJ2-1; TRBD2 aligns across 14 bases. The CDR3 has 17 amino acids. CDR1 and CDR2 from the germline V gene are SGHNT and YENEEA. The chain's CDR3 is CASSLLGTSGGYNKQFF. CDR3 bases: TGTGCTAGCAGCCTACTAGGGACTAGCGGGGGCTACAATAAGCAGTTCTTC.

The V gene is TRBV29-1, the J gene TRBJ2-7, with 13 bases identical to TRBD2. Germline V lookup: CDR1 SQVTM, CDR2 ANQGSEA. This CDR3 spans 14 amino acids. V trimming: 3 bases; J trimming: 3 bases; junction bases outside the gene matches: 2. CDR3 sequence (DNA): TGCAGCGTTGATGGACTAGCGGGGGTCTACGAGCAGTACTTC. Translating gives CSVDGLAGVYEQYF.

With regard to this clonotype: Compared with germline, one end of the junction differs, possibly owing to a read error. The CDR3 loop reads CVSSTPTRAGVVEAFF. CDR3 in DNA: TGTGTCAGCAGTACACCAACGAGGGCAGGGGTTGTCGAAGCTTTCTTT. V gene TRBV6-5 combines with J gene TRBJ1-1, with D possibly TRBD1 on 6 matching bases. The CDR3 contains 16 residues. The V gene's germline CDR1 is MNHEY and CDR2 SVGAGI.

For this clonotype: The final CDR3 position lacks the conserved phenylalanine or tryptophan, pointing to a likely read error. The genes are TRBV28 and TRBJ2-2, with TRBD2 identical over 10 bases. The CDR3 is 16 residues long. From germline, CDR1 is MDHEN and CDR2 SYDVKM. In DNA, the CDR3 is TGTGCCAGCAGTGGGCTAGCGGGGGACAACACCGGGGTGCTGTTTCTT. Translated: CASSGLAGDNTGVLFL.

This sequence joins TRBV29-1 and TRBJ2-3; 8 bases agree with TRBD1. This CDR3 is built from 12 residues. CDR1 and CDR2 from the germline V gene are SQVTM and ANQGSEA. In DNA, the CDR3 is TGCAGTAGCAGGGGGCCTTTGGATACGCAGTATTTT. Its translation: CSSRGPLDTQYF.

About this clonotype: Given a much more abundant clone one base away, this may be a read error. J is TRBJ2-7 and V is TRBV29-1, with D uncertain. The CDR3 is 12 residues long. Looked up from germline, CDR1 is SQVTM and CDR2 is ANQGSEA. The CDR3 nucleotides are TGCATCGTTGCTACAGAGCCCTACGAGCAGTACTTC. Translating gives CIVATEPYEQYF.

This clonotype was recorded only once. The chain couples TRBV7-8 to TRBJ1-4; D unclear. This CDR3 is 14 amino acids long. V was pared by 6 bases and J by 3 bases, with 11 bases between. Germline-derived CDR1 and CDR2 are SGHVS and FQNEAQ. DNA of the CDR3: TGTGCCAGCAGACTACTGTGGGCTAATGAAAAACTGTTTTTT. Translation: CASRLLWANEKLFF.

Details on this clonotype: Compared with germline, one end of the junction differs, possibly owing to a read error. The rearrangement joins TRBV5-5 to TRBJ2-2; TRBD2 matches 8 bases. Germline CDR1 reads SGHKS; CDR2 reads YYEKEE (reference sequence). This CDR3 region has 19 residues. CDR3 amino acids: CTSSSLPGGGRMQPGKLFF. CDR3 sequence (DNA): TGTACCAGCAGCTCCCTACCGGGGGGGGGACGAATGCAACCCGGGAAGCTGTTTTTT.

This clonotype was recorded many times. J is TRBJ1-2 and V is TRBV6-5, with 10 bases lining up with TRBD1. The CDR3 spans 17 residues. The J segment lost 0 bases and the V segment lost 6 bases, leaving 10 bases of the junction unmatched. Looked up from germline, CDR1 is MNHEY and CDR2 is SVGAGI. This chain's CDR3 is CASSQGTGETANYGYTF. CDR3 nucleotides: TGTGCCAGCAGCCAAGGGACAGGGGAAACCGCTAACTATGGCTACACCTTC.

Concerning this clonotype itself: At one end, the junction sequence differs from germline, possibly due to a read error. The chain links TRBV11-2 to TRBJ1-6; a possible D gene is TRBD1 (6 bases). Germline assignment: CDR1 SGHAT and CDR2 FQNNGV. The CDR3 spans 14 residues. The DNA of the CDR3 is TGTGCCAGCAGTCATAAAGGGGGGTATTCCCCCCTCCACTTT. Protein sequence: CASSHKGGYSPLHF.

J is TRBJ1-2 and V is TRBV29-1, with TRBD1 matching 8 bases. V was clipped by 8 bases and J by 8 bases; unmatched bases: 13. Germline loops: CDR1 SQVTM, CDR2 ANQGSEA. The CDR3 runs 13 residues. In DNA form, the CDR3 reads TGCAGCTTTATCGAGCAGGGGGCCGGGGGCTACACCTTC. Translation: CSFIEQGAGGYTF.

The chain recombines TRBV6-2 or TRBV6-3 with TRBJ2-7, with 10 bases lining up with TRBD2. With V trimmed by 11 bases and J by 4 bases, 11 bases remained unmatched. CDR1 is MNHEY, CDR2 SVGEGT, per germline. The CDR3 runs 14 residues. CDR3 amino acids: CAGATGTSEYEQYF. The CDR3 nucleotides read TGTGCCGGCGCTACCGGGACTAGCGAGTACGAGCAGTACTTC.

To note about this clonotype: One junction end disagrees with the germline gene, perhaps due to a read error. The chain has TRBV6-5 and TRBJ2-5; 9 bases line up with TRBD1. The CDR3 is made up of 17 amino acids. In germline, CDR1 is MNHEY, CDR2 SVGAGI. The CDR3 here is CASSSAGTGSPQEAQYF. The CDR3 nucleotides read TGTGCCAGCAGTTCCGCCGGGACAGGGTCCCCACAAGAGGCCCAATACTTC.

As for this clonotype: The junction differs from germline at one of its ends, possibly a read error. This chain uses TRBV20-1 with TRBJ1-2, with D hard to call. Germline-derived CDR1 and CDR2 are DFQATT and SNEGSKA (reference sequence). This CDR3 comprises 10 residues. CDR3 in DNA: TGTAATGCTAAAGGAGGTGCCTACACCTTC. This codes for CNAKGGAYTF.

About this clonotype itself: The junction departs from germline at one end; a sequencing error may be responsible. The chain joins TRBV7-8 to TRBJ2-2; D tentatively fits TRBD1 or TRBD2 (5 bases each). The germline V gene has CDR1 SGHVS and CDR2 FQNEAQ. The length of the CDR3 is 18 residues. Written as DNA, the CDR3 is TGTGCCAGCAGCTTAGTGCAGAGCAGGGAAGCGTTTAACGGGGAGCTATTTTTT. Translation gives CASSLVQSREAFNGELFF. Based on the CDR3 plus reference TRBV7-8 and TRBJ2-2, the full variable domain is GAGVSQSPRYKVAKRGQDVALRCDPISGHVSLFWYQQALGQGPEFLTYFQNEAQLDKSGLPSDRFFAERPEGSVSTLKIQRTQQEDSAVYLCASSLVQSREAFNGELFFGEGSRLTVL.

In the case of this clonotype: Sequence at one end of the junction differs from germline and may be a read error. CDR3 sequence (DNA): TGTGCCAGTAGTTACTCGGCGTTAAACTATGGCTACACCTTC. This translates into CASSYSALNYGYTF. The chain links TRBV6-5 to TRBJ1-2; D is ambiguous. This CDR3 comprises 14 residues. Germline CDR1 MNHEY, CDR2 SVGAGI.

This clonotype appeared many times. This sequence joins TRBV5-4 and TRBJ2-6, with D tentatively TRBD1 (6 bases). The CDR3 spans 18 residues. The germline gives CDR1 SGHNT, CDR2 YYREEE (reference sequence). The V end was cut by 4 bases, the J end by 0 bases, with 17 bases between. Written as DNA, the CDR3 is TGTGCCAGCAGCAAATTGGGGGCCTACCCCTCTGGGGCCAACGTCCTGACTTTC. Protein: CASSKLGAYPSGANVLTF. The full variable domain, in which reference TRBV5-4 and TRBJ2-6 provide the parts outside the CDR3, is ETGVTQSPTHLIKTRGQQVTLRCSSQSGHNTVSWYQQALGQGPQFIFQYYREEENGRGNFPPRFSGLQFPNYSSELNVNALELDDSALYLCASSKLGAYPSGANVLTFGAGSRLTVL.

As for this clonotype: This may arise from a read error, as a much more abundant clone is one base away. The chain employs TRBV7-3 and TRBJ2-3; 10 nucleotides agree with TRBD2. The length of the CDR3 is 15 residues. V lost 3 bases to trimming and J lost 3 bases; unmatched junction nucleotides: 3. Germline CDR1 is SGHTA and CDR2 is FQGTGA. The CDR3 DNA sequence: TGTGCCAGCAGCTTTGGACTAGCGGCGACAGATACGCAGTATTTT. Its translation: CASSFGLAATDTQYF.

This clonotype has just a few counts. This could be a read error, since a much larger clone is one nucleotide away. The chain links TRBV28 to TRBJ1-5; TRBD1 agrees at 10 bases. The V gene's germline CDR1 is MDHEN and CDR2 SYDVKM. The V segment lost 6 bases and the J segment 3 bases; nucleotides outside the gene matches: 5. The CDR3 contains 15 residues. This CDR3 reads CASRGTGDDNQPQHF. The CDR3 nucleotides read TGTGCCAGCAGGGGGACAGGGGATGACAATCAGCCCCAGCATTTT.

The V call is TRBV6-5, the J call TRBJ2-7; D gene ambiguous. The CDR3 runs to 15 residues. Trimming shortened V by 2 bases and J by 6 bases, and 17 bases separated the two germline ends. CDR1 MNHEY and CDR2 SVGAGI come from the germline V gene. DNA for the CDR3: TGTGCCAGCAGTTACCTTCGGGCGGCCACCACCGAGCAGTACTTC. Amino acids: CASSYLRAATTEQYF.

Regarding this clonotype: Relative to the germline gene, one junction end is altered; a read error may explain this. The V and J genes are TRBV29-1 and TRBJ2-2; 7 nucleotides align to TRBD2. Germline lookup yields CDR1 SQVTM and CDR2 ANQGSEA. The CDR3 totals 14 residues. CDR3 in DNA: TGTAGCGCTGACGTAGCGGGTGGCACCGTGGAGCTGTTTTTT. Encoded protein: CSADVAGGTVELFF.

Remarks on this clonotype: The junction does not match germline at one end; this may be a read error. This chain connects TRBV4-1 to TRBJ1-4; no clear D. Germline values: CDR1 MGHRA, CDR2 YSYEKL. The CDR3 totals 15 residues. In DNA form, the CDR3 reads TGCGCCTGCAGCCAAGTAACAACCTATCCCCGGAAACTGTTTTTT. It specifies CACSQVTTYPRKLFF.

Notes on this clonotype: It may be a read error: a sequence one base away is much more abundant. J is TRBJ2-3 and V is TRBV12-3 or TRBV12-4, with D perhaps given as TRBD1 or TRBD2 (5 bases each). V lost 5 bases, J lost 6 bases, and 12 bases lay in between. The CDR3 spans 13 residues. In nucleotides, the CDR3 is TGTGCCAGCAGTCCAGGGAGCGTCGATACGCAGTATTTT. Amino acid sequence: CASSPGSVDTQYF.

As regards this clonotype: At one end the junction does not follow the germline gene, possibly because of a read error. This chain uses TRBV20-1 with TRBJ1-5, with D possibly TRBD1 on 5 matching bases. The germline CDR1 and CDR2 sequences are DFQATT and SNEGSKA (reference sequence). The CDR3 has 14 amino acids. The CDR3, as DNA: TGCGGTGCTCAAATACCCAGGGATAATCAGCCCCAGCATTTT. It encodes CGAQIPRDNQPQHF.

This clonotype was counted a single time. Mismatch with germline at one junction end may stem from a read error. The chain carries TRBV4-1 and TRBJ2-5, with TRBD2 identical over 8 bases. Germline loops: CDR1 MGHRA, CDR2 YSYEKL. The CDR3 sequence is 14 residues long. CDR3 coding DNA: TGCGCCAGCAACCAACGGGGGGGGCAGGAGACCCAGTACTTC. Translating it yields CASNQRGGQETQYF.

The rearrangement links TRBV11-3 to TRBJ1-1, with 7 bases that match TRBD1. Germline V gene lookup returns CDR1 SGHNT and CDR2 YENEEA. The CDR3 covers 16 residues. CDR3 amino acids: CAGSLMTGWLNTEAFF. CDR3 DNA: TGTGCTGGCAGCTTAATGACAGGGTGGCTGAACACTGAAGCTTTCTTT.

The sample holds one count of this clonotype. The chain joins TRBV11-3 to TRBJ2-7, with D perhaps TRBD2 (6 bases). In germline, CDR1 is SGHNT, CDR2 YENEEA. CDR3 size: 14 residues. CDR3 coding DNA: TGTGATATCAGCTCAATGACGGGAGCCTACGAGCAGTACTTC. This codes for CDISSMTGAYEQYF.